Listed below are T cell receptor beta chains from one sample, sequenced in a study of identical twins. TCRdb ran MiXCR on the 5' RACE reads and lists one entry per CDR3 protein. The data hold about 690,000 distinct CDR3 sequences, with less than 7% observed a single time. The specimen was naive T cells sorted from blood. These receptors originate from a man aged 18 to 29 in good health. CDR3s include the opening cysteine and the closing phenylalanine or tryptophan. The D gene is left open where the match is weak. The size of a clone is reported for some rows only, either as once, few or many, or as a class for expanded clones.

>TRBJ2-3|few|TRBV14|TRBD1
CASSSLGTGEEDTQYF
TGTGCCAGCTCCTCCCTGGGGACAGGGGAAGAGGATACGCAGTATTTT
>TRBJ1-1|many|TRBV20-1|TRBD1
CSARDRGGGSPEAFF
TGCAGTGCTAGAGATCGAGGAGGGGGCTCCCCTGAAGCTTTCTTT
>TRBJ2-5|many|TRBV29-1|NA
CSVVLAPETQYF
TGCAGCGTTGTTCTAGCCCCTGAGACCCAGTACTTC
>TRBJ1-5|many|TRBV15|NA
CATSRDAGSNQPQHF
TGTGCCACCAGCAGAGATGCAGGGAGCAATCAGCCCCAGCATTTT
>TRBJ2-1|few|TRBV5-1|TRBD2
CASSSTSGTGNEQFF
TGCGCCAGCAGCTCAACTAGCGGGACAGGCAATGAGCAGTTCTTC
>TRBJ2-1|many|TRBV7-9|NA
CASSLATYEQFF
TGTGCCAGCAGCTTAGCCACGTATGAGCAGTTCTTC
>TRBJ2-1|NA|TRBV11-2|TRBD2
CASSFHTSARVSYNEQFF
TGTGCCAGCAGCTTTCATACTAGCGCACGAGTTTCCTACAATGAGCAGTTCTTC
>TRBJ2-5|NA|TRBV5-1|NA
CASSLWREVETQYF
TGCGCCAGCAGCTTATGGCGGGAAGTAGAGACCCAGTACTTC
>TRBJ2-3|few|TRBV3-1|TRBD1
CASSQVHQGTGDSRNTQYF
TGTGCCAGCAGCCAAGTGCACCAAGGGACAGGAGATAGTAGGAATACGCAGTATTTT
>TRBJ2-3|few|TRBV4-1|NA
CASSQTGFAQYF
TGCGCCAGCAGCCAAACAGGATTCGCGCAGTATTTT
>TRBJ2-1|many|TRBV12-3/TRBV12-4|NA
CASRPRDRHNEQFF
TGTGCCAGCAGACCCCGGGACCGCCACAATGAGCAGTTCTTC
>TRBJ2-1|NA|TRBV7-9|TRBD2
CASSLTTGTSTNEQFF
TGTGCCAGCAGCTTGACAACCGGGACTAGTACGAATGAGCAGTTCTTC
>TRBJ2-3|many|TRBV29-1|TRBD2
CSVGGRSTQYF
TGCAGCGTCGGGGGGAGATCTACGCAGTATTTT
>TRBJ2-1|NA|TRBV29-1|NA
CSVDRSGIYNEQFF
TGCAGCGTTGACCGGAGTGGGATCTACAATGAGCAGTTCTTC
>TRBJ1-2|many|TRBV7-2|TRBD1
CASSSRQGDNYGYTF
TGTGCCAGCAGCTCGCGACAGGGGGACAACTATGGCTACACCTTC
>TRBJ2-3|many|TRBV7-8|NA
CASSSWGDTQYF
TGTGCCAGCAGCTCATGGGGAGATACGCAGTATTTT
>TRBJ2-1|few|TRBV20-1|TRBD2
CSAKGLAGEAEQFF
TGCAGTGCTAAGGGACTAGCGGGAGAGGCTGAGCAGTTCTTC
>TRBJ2-1|many|TRBV7-9|TRBD2
CASSKTSGSGNEQFF
TGTGCCAGCAGCAAGACTAGCGGGAGCGGCAATGAGCAGTTCTTC
>TRBJ2-1|many|TRBV20-1|NA
CRETVGNEQFF
TGCAGGGAGACGGTAGGGAATGAGCAGTTCTTC
>TRBJ2-2|few|TRBV27|NA
CASSLINVGSTGELFF
TGTGCCAGCAGTTTAATTAACGTTGGTTCCACCGGGGAGCTGTTTTTT
>TRBJ2-1|few|TRBV5-1|TRBD2
CASSPESGLAFF
TGCGCCAGCAGCCCGGAGTCGGGACTAGCGTTCTTC
>TRBJ1-5|many|TRBV5-1|NA
CASSLSPNGNQPQHF
TGCGCCAGCAGCTTGTCGCCGAATGGCAATCAGCCCCAGCATTTT
>TRBJ2-1|few|TRBV6-1|NA
CASSQSSTASYNEQFF
TGTGCCAGCAGCCAATCTAGCACAGCGTCCTACAATGAGCAGTTCTTC
>TRBJ2-3|NA|TRBV7-2|TRBD1
CASSPRTGGSDTQYF
TGTGCCAGCAGCCCTAGGACAGGGGGCTCAGATACGCAGTATTTT
>TRBJ2-1|many|TRBV4-1|TRBD1
CASSQEPGQGFLDEQFF
TGCGCCAGCAGCCAGGAACCGGGACAGGGCTTTTTAGATGAGCAGTTCTTC
>TRBJ2-3|many|TRBV20-1|TRBD2
CSATGLAGGHTDTQYF
TGCAGTGCTACCGGACTAGCGGGAGGTCACACAGATACGCAGTATTTT
>TRBJ1-5|many|TRBV12-3/TRBV12-4|TRBD1
CASTPNRGSNQPQHF
TGTGCCAGCACCCCCAACAGGGGCAGCAATCAGCCCCAGCATTTT
>TRBJ1-5|NA|TRBV2|NA
CASSGVTRGNQPQHF
TGTGCCAGCAGTGGCGTTACCAGGGGCAATCAGCCCCAGCATTTT
>TRBJ1-3|NA|TRBV6-1|NA
CASSTTGKSGNTIYF
TGTGCCAGCAGTACGACAGGAAAATCTGGAAACACCATATATTTT
>TRBJ2-5|NA|TRBV5-1|TRBD1
CASSPWDRVVETQYF
TGCGCCAGCAGCCCATGGGACAGGGTGGTTGAGACCCAGTACTTC
>TRBJ1-4|many|TRBV27|TRBD1
CASTNRGHEKLFF
TGTGCCAGCACAAACAGGGGGCACGAAAAACTGTTTTTT
>TRBJ1-4|NA|TRBV7-8|TRBD1
CASSLSPGQGNEKLFF
TGTGCCAGCAGCTTAAGCCCGGGACAGGGTAATGAAAAACTGTTTTTT
>TRBJ2-5|few|TRBV6-2/TRBV6-3|TRBD2
CASSYLSGRFQETQYF
TGTGCCAGCAGTTACCTTAGCGGGAGATTTCAAGAGACCCAGTACTTC
>TRBJ2-1|many|TRBV6-5|NA
CASSYSGSGSGNEQFF
TGTGCCAGCAGTTACTCAGGCAGCGGGTCCGGGAATGAGCAGTTCTTC
>TRBJ2-5|many|TRBV3-1|NA
CASSLRTQQETQYF
TGTGCCAGCAGCCTTCGGACTCAGCAAGAGACCCAGTACTTC
>TRBJ2-1|few|TRBV5-1|NA
CASSLDTHNEQFF
TGCGCCAGCAGCTTGGATACCCACAATGAGCAGTTCTTC
>TRBJ2-7|many|TRBV12-3/TRBV12-4|NA
CASSLSRAGVHEQYF
TGTGCCAGCAGTTTAAGTCGGGCAGGGGTCCACGAGCAGTACTTC
>TRBJ1-2|NA|TRBV6-5|NA
CASTLGTGGYTF
TGTGCCAGCACCTTGGGAACGGGAGGCTACACCTTC
>TRBJ2-5|many|TRBV12-3/TRBV12-4|TRBD2
CASSLGLAGETQYF
TGTGCCAGCAGTTTAGGACTAGCGGGAGAGACCCAGTACTTC
>TRBJ2-5|many|TRBV27|NA
CASSRQGHRAQYF
TGTGCCAGCAGTCGCCAGGGACATCGGGCTCAGTACTTC
>TRBJ2-5|many|TRBV5-1|TRBD2
CASSSSAGGRQETQYF
TGCGCCAGCAGCTCCTCCGCGGGCGGGAGACAAGAGACCCAGTACTTC